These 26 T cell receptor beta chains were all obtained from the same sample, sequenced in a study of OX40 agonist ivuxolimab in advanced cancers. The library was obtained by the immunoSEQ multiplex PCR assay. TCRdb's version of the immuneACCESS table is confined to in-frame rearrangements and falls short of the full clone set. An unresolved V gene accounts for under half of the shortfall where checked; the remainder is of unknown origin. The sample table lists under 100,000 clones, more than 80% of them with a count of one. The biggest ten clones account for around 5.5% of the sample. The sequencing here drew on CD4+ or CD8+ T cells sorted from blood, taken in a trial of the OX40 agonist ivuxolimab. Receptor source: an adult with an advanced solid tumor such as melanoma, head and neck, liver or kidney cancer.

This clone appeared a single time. The CDR3 sequence is CASGGQGGVTDTQYF. CDR3 nucleotides: TGTGCCAGCGGGGGACAGGGAGGAGTCACAGATACGCAGTATTTT. This rearrangement joins TRBV11-2 to TRBJ2-3; 9 positions match TRBD1. CDR3 size: 15 residues. J lost 2 bases, V lost 8 bases, and 8 bases had no gene match. CDR1 and CDR2 from the germline V gene are SGHAT and FQNNGV.

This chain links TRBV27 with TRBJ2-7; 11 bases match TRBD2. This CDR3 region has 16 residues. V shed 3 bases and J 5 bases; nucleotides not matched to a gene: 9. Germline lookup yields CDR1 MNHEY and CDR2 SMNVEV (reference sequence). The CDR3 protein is CASSFHMTSGTDEQYF. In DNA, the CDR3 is TGTGCCAGCAGTTTTCATATGACTAGCGGGACGGACGAGCAGTACTTC.

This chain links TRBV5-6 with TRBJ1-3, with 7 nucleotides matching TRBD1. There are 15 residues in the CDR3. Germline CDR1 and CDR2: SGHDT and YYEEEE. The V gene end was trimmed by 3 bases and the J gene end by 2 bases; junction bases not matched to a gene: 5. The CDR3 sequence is CASSWAGTAGNTIYF. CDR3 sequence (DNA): TGTGCCAGCAGCTGGGCGGGGACAGCTGGAAACACCATATATTTT.

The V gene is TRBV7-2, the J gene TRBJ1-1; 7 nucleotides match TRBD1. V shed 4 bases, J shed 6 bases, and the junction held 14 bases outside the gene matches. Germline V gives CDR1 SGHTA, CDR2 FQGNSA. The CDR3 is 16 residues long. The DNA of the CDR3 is TGTGCCAGCAGCTCCGGGACAGTCCAGGGGAAGTCTGAAGCTTTCTTT. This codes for CASSSGTVQGKSEAFF. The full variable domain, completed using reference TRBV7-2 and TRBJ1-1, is GAGVSQSPSNKVTEKGKDVELRCDPISGHTALYWYRQSLGQGLEFLIYFQGNSAPDKSGLPSDRFSAERTGGSVSTLTIQRTQQEDSAVYLCASSSGTVQGKSEAFFGQGTRLTVV.

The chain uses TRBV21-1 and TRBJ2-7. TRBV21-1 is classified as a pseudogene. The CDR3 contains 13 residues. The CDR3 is CASTQRDPYEQYF. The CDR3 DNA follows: TGTGCCAGCACCCAAAGGGATCCCTACGAGCAGTACTTC.

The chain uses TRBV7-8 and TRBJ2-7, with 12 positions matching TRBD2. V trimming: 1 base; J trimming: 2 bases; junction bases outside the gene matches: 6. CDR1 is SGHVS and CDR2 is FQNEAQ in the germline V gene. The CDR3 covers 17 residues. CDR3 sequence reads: CASSLGLAGGATYEQYF. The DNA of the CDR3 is TGTGCCAGCAGCTTAGGCCTAGCGGGAGGGGCGACCTACGAGCAGTACTTC.

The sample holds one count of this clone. The CDR3 reads CATSREQESYNSPLHF. CDR3 coding DNA: TGTGCCACCAGCAGGGAACAGGAGTCTTATAATTCACCCCTCCACTTT. The rearrangement links TRBV15 to TRBJ1-6; D is possibly TRBD1 (5 bases). The germline CDR1 and CDR2 sequences are LNHNV and YYDKDF (reference sequence). The V end lost 3 bases, the J end lost 4 bases, and 13 bases lay between the germline ends. The CDR3 runs to 16 residues.

In nucleotides, the CDR3 is TGCAGCGTTGCGGGAGCGGGGACCCAAGAGACCCAGTACTTC. It codes for CSVAGAGTQETQYF. The chain couples TRBV29-1 to TRBJ2-5; TRBD2 aligns across 7 bases. V lost 4 bases and J lost 1; bases outside the gene matches: 6. CDR3 length: 14 residues. Germline CDR1 reads SQVTM; CDR2 reads ANQGSEA.

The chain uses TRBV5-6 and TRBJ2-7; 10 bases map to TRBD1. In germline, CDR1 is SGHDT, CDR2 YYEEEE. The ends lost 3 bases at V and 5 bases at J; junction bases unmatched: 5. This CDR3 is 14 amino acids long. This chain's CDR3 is CASSWGTGVDEQYF. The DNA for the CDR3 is TGTGCCAGCAGCTGGGGGACAGGGGTTGACGAGCAGTACTTC.

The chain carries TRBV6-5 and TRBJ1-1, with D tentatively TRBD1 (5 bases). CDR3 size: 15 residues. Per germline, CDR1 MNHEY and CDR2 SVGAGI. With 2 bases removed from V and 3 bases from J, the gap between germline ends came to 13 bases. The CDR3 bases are TGTGCCAGCAGTTACGGCCCAGGGTGGGACACTGAAGCTTTCTTT. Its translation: CASSYGPGWDTEAFF.

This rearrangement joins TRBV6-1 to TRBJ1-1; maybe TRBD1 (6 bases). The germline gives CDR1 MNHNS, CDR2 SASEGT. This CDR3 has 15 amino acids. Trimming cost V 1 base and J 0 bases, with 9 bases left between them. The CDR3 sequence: CASSEEGGLNTEAFF. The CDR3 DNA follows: TGTGCCAGCAGTGAAGAAGGGGGTTTGAACACTGAAGCTTTCTTT.

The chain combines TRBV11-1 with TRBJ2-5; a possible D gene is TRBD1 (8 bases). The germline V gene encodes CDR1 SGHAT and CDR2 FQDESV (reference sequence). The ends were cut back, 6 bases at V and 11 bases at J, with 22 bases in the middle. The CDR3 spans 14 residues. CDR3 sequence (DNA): TGTGCCAGCAGGCAAAAGAACGGACAGGGAGGGCAGTACTTC. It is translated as CASRQKNGQGGQYF.

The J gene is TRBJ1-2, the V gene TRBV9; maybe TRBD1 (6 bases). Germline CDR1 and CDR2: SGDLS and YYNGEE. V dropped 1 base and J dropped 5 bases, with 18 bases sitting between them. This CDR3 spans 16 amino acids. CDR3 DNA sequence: TGTGCCAGCAGCGTATTTTTAGGGGGGGGCACGTATGGCTACACCTTC. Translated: CASSVFLGGGTYGYTF.

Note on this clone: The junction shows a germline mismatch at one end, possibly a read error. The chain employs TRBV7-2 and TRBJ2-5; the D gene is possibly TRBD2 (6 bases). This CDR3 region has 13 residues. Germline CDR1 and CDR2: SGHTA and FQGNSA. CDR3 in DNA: TGTGCCAGCAGCTTAGCCAGCCCCGGGACTTTTAACTTC. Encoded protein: CASSLASPGTFNF. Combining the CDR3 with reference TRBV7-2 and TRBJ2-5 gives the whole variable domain GAGVSQSPSNKVTEKGKDVELRCDPISGHTALYWYRQSLGQGLEFLIYFQGNSAPDKSGLPSDRFSAERTGGSVSTLTIQRTQQEDSAVYLCASSLASPGTFNFGPGTRLLVL.

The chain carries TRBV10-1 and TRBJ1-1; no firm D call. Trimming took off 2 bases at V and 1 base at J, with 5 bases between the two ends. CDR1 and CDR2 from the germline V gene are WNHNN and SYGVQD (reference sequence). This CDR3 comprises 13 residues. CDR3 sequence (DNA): TGCGCCAGCAGTGAGGGGCCGAACACTGAAGCTTTCTTT. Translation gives CASSEGPNTEAFF.

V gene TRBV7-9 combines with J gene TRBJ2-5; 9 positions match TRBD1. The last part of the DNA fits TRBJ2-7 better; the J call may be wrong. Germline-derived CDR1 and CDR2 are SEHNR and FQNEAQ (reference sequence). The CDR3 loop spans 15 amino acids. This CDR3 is CASSSRDRDHAEQYF. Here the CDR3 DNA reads TGTGCCAGCAGCTCAAGGGACAGGGACCATGCCGAGCAGTACTTC.

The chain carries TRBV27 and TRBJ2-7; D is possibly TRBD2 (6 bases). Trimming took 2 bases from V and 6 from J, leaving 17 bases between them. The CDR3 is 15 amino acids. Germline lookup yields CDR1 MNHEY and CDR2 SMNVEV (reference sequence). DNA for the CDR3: TGTGCCAGCAGTTTAGGTGACGGGAGTCCTGTCGAGCAGTACTTC. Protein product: CASSLGDGSPVEQYF.

In nucleotides, the CDR3 is TGTGCCATCAGTGAGAGGGGACCGGGCGTGGGGGAGCAGTACTTC. It translates to CAISERGPGVGEQYF. The V and J genes are TRBV10-3 and TRBJ2-5; D is tentatively TRBD1 or TRBD2 (5 bases each). Germline CDR1 and CDR2: ENHRY and SYGVKD. CDR3 length: 15 residues. Trimming cost V 2 bases and J 11 bases, with 21 bases left between them.

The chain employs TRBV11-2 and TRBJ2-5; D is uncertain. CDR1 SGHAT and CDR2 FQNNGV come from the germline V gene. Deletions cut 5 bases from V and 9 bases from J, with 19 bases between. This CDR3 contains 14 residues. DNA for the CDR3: TGTGCCAGCAGCCCAGAGAGGACCCAATCGGCCCAGTACTTC. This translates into CASSPERTQSAQYF.

The CDR3 DNA reads TGTGCCAGCACACAAAGGACAGGGTTCACTGAAGCTTTCTTT. Its protein product is CASTQRTGFTEAFF. V gene TRBV2 combines with J gene TRBJ1-1; TRBD1 aligns across 8 bases. After removal of 7 bases from V and 4 bases from J, the junction contained 8 bases not matched to a gene. The CDR3 is 14 amino acids. Germline V gene lookup returns CDR1 SNHLY and CDR2 FYNNEI.

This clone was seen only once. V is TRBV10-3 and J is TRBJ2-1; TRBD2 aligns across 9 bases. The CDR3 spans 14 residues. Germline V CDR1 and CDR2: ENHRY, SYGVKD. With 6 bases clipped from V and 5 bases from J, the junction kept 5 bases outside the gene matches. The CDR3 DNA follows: TGTGCCATCAGGCCCCGACTAGCGGACAATGAGCAGTTCTTC. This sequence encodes CAIRPRLADNEQFF.

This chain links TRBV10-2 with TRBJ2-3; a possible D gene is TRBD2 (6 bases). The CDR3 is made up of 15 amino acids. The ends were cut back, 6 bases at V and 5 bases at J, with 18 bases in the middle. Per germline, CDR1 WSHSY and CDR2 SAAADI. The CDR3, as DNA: TGCGCCAGCAGCTCGTGGGGGGTAGCCAGAGATACGCAGTATTTT. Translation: CASSSWGVARDTQYF.

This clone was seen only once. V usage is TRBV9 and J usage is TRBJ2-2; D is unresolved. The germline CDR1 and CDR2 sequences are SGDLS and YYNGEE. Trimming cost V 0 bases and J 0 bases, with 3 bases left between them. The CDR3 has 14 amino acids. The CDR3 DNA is TGTGCCAGCAGCGTAGCACCGAACACCGGGGAGCTGTTTTTT. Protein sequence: CASSVAPNTGELFF. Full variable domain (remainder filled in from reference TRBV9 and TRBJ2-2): DSGVTQTPKHLITATGQRVTLRCSPRSGDLSVYWYQQSLDQGLQFLIQYYNGEERAKGNILERFSAQQFPDLHSELNLSSLELGDSALYFCASSVAPNTGELFFGEGSRLTVL.

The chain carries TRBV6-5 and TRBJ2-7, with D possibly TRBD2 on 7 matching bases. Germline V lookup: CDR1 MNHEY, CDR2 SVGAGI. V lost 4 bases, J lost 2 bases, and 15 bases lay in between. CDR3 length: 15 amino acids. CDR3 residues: CASSSWEGGTYEQYF. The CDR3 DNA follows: TGTGCCAGCAGTTCCTGGGAGGGGGGAACCTACGAGCAGTACTTC.

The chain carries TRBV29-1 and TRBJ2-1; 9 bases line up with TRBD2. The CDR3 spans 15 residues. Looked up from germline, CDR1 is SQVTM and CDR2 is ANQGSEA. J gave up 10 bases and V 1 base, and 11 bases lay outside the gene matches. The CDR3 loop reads CSVEGDAGGPREQFF. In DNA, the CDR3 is TGCAGCGTTGAAGGAGACGCGGGGGGGCCTCGAGAGCAGTTCTTC.

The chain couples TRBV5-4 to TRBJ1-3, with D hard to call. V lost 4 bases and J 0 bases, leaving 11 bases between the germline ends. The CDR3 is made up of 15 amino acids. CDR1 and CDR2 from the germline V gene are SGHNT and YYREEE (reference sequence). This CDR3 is CASSPDPNSGNTIYF. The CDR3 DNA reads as TGTGCCAGCAGCCCGGACCCGAACTCTGGAAACACCATATATTTT.